This TCR beta chain derives from a study of shared clonotypes between healthy human individuals. This clone showed up just once. Its antigen remains unknown. Germline CDR1 MNHNS, CDR2 SASEGT. With V trimmed by 7 bases and J by 4 bases, 7 bases remained unmatched. The CDR3 extends over 14 amino acids. Replicate sorted-subset PCRs were loaded with 150 to 200 ng DNA, tens of thousands of T cell genomes. Repertoires were generated with immunoSEQ multiplex PCR, while TCRdb's copy carries only in-frame clones and drops some. The table records some 1,600,000 clones, 98% of them present only once. Study conclusions and caveats: Sequencing of the sorted subsets was shown by rarefaction to be incomplete despite large depth. The expectation was that sequencing depth would affect clonotype sharing among donors.

The specimen was naive CD4+ T cells sorted from blood. Subset: CD45RA+ positively selected. The sequence derives from a man younger than 40 in good health. The chain recombines TRBV6-1 with TRBJ2-1; TRBD1 aligns across 7 bases. DNA of the CDR3: TGTGCCAGCATAAGGGGGCCGGGGTACAATGAGCAGTTCTTC. Protein product: CASIRGPGYNEQFF.